This T cell receptor (beta chain) was observed in a study of blood T cells in healthy people across ages. At least ten counts were recorded for this clonotype. A second about 6 to 11 cycle PCR used barcoded and J-beta primers. TCRdb re-called the 5' RACE reads with MiXCR, one entry per CDR3 protein. The data show around 1,700,000 distinct CDR3 sequences, with approximately 30% seen just once and around 7.7% held by the top ten. Trimming took 2 bases from V and 1 from J, leaving 5 bases between them. The CDR3 sequence is 12 residues long. Germline CDR1 DFQATT, CDR2 SNEGSKA (reference sequence). The sequenced sample consisted of blood. J is TRBJ2-5 and V is TRBV20-1; D unclear. The sequence was obtained from a woman in her 30s in good health. The CDR3 spells CSARSSQETQYF. In nucleotides, the CDR3 is TGCAGTGCTAGATCTAGCCAAGAGACCCAGTACTTC.